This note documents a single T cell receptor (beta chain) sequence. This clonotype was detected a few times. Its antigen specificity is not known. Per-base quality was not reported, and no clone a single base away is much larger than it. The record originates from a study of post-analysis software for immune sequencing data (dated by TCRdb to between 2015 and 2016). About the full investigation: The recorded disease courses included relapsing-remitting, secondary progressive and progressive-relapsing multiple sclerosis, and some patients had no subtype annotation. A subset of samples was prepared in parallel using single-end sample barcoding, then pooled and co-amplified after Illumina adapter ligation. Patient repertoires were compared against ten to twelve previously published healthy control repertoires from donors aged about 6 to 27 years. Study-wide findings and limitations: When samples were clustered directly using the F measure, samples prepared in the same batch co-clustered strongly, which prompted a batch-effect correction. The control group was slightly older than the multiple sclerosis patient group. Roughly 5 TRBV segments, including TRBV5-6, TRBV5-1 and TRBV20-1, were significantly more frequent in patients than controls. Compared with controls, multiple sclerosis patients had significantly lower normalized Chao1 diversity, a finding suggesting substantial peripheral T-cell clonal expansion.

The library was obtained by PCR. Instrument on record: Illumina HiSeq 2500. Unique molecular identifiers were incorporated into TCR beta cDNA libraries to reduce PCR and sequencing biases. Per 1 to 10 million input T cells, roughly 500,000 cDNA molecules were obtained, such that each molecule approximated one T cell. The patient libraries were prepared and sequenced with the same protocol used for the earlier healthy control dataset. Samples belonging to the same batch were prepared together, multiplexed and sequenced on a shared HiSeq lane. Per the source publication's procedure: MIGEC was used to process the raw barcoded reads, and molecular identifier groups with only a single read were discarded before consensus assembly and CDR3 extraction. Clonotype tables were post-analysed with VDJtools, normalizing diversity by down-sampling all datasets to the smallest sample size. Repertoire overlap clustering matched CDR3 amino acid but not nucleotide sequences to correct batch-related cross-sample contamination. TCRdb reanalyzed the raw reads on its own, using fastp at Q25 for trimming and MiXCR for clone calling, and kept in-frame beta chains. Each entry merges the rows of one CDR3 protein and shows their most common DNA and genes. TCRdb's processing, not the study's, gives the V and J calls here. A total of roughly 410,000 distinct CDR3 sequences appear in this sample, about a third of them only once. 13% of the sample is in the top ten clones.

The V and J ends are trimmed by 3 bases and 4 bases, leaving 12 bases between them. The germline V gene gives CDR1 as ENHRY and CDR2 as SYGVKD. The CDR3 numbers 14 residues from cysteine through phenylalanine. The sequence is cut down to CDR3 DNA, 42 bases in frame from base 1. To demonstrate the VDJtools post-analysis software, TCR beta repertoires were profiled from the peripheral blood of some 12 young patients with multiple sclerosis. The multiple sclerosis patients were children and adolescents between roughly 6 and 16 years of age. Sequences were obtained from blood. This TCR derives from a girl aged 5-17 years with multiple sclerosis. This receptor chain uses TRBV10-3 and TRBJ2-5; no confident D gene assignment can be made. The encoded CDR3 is CAISDNSVGETQYF. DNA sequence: TGTGCCATCAGTGATAACAGTGTAGGAGAGACCCAGTACTTC.